Sequencing of this T cell receptor (beta chain) was carried out in a study of T cell repertoires in cytomegalovirus infection. Study in general: Indications of both CMV infection and matching HLA type were provided by public TCR beta signatures. Study results and caveats: HLA-C-restricted CMV-specific TCR beta clonotypes prevailed in the ex vivo response.

Using its own MiXCR run on the reads, TCRdb lists one record per CDR3 protein. Of over 250,000 distinct CDR3 sequences listed, 22% are singletons. The germline V gene has CDR1 SGHAT and CDR2 FQNNGV. This CDR3 region has 16 residues. The V gene lost 2 bases and the J gene lost 7 bases, with 19 bases spanning the gap. Concerning this clonotype itself: No antigen is known for it.

Sequenced material: cultured PBMCs, taken from culture after CMV antigen stimulation. The chain links TRBV11-2 to TRBJ2-3; possibly TRBD1 for D (6 bases). The sequence came from a human donor in good health (CMV status not recorded). Some clones in this sample may be carry-over from other donors' samples. The CDR3 region is CASSLNGQYSVHTQYF. Written as DNA, the CDR3 is TGTGCCAGCAGCTTAAATGGACAGTATAGCGTCCATACGCAGTATTTT. Full variable domain (remainder filled in from reference TRBV11-2 and TRBJ2-3): EAGVAQSPRYKIIEKRQSVAFWCNPISGHATLYWYQQILGQGPKLLIQFQNNGVVDDSQLPKDRFSAERLKGVDSTLKIQPAKLEDSAVYLCASSLNGQYSVHTQYFGPGTRLTVL.